The sequence of this T cell receptor (beta chain) was determined in a study of T cell responses to AZD1222 COVID-19 vaccine (dated by TCRdb to about 2021). In terms of the full investigation: TCR sequencing covered some 250 trial participants: 200 to 220 given two doses of AZD1222 and 26 given two doses of MenACWY control vaccine. Trial participants were enrolled into age subgroups of 18-55, 56-69 and 70-plus years, which contained 148, 28 and 57 TCR-sequenced participants, respectively. The paper's findings and limits, for the study overall: Only five or six AZD1222 recipients were SARS-CoV-2 seropositive at baseline, limiting conclusions about previously exposed vaccinees. Participants were mostly white British, with more females than males. The authors suggested clonal diversity may have been underestimated. After two AZD1222 doses, spike-specific TCR breadth and depth were significantly higher than at day 0 and than in MenACWY recipients. Epitopes outside the regions mutated in the B.1.351 and B.1.1.7 variants were reportedly recognized by nearly half of the unique spike-specific TCRs. Vaccine-associated CD4 TCRs spanned the whole spike protein, with dominant responses in regions 160-218 and 743-854. No day 14 peak-response samples were available, so repertoires were characterized only after the peak T cell response. In the small 56-69-year group, the increase in depth fell short of significance, most likely because of low power.

According to the study, the label for this sample's time point signals: about 28 days (+/-7) after the second vaccine dose. AZD1222 recipients given second doses at about 4 weeks or at about 12 weeks were pooled, since spike-specific TCR depth and breadth were not found to differ between the two schedules. Vaccinee samples came from UK trials COV001 and COV002, including a single-blind randomized controlled phase 2/3 trial of AZD1222 (ChAdOx1 nCoV-19) in healthy adults. For TCRbeta chain sequencing, PBMC samples were collected from trial participants at day 0 and at day 28 after the second dose. Turning to this clone: Its antigen remains undetermined. Base qualities are missing; no much larger clone stands one base away.

The junction shows trimming of 6 bases on V and 7 bases on J, plus 10 bases between the germline ends. The CDR3 has 13 amino acids, counting the end cysteine and phenylalanine. Only CDR3 DNA remains: 39 bases, in frame from the first base. The CDR3 regions of human TCRbeta chains were subjected to immunosequencing. In the authors' own workflow: TCRs in the repertoires were matched against a reference library of SARS-CoV-2-specific TCRs that had been generated with the MIRA antigen-specificity platform. Breadth was defined as the fraction of unique TCRs that were SARS-CoV-2-associated. Depth was defined as the fraction of total T cells that were SARS-CoV-2-associated. Using the MIRA data, every spike-specific TCR was mapped to the spike region that the TCR reacted to and assigned to either a CD4 or a CD8 class. Log10-transformed breadth and depth values were compared by one-way ANOVA with Sidak's multiple comparisons tests. The immuneACCESS repertoire file appears here via TCRdb, limited to in-frame rearrangements. These files lack a portion of the clones; in checked studies, under half of the deficit traces to unresolved V genes, and the cause of the others is not known. From that table come the V and J calls and clone size; the DNA was used to work out D and trimming. This sample has more than 90,000 clones in its table, and more than 85% of those were observed once. 6% to 8.5% of the sample rests with the top ten.

The receptor chain draws on TRBV12-3 or TRBV12-4 and TRBJ1-6; no D segment can be confidently identified. Sequenced here: peripheral blood, sampled 28 days after the second AZD1222 dose. This receptor was identified in an adult who received the AZD1222 COVID-19 vaccine. The CDR3 reads as follows: CASSSSRNSPLHF. The sequence in DNA is TGTGCCAGCAGCTCGAGTCGAAATTCACCCCTCCACTTT.